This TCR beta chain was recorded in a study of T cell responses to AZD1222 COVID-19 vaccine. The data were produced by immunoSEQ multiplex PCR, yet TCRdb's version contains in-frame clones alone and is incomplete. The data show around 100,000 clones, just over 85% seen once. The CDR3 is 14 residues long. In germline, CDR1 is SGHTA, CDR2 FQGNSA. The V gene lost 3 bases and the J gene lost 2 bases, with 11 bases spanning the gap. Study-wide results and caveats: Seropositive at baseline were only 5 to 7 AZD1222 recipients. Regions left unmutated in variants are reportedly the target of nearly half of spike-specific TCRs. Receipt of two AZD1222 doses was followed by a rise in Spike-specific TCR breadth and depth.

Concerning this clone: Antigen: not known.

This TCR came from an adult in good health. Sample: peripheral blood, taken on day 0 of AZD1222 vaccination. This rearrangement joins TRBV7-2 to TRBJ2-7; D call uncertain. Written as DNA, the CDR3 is TGTGCCAGCAGCTTGCAGGTGACCGCCTACGAGCAGTACTTC. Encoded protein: CASSLQVTAYEQYF.